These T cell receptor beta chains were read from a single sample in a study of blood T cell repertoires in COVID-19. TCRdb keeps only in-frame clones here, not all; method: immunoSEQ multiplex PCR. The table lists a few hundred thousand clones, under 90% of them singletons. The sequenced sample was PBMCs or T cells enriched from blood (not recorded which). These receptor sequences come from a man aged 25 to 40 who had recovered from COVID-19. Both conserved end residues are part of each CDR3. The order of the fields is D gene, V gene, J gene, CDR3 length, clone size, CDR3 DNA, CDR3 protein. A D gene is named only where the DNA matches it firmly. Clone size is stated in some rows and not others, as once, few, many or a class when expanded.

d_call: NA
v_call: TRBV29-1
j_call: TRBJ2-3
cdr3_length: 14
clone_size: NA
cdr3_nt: TGCAGCGTTGTGGGCCAACAGAGCACAGATACGCAGTATTTT
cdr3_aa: CSVVGQQSTDTQYF

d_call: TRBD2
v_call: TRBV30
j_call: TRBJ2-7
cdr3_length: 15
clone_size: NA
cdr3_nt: TGTGCCTGGGAAAAACGGCGGGGGGCAACCTACGAGCAGTACTTC
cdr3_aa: CAWEKRRGATYEQYF

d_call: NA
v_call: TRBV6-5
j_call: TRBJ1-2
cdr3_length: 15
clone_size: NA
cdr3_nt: TGTGCCACGCACGCCCGATCATCAGGAAGCTGGGGCTACACCTTC
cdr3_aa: CATHARSSGSWGYTF

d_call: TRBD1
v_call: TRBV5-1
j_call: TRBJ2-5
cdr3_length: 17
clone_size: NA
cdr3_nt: TGCGCCAGCAGCCCGAATCCGACAGGGGGCGGTTGGGAGACCCAGTACTTC
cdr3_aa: CASSPNPTGGGWETQYF

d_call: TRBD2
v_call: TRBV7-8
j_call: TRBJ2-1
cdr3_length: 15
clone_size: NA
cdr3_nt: TGTGCCAGCAGCGGGACTAGCGGGAGTATCGCTGAGCAGTTCTTC
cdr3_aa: CASSGTSGSIAEQFF

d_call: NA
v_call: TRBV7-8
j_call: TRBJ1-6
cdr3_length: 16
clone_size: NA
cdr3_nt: TGTGCCAGCAGCCCAGAGGGTCTCATCTATAATTCACCCCTCCACTTT
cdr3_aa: CASSPEGLIYNSPLHF

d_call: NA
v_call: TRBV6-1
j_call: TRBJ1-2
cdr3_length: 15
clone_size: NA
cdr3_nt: TGTGCCAGCAGTGAAGTAGCCGGGTCCCCGTATGGCTACACCTTC
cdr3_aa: CASSEVAGSPYGYTF

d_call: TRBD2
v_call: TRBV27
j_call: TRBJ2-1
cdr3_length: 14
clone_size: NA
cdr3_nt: TGTGCCAGCAGTCCCCGGGCTAGCGGGAGCGATTGGTTCTTC
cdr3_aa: CASSPRASGSDWFF

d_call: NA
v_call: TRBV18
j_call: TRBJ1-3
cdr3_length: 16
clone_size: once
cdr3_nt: TGTGCCAGCTCGGGCCGGGACACGGTATCTGGAAACACCATATATTTT
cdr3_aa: CASSGRDTVSGNTIYF

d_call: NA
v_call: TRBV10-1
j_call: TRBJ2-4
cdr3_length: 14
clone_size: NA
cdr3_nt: TGCGCCAGCAGTGAGTCGGCGGCCGTAAACATTCAGTACTTC
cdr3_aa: CASSESAAVNIQYF

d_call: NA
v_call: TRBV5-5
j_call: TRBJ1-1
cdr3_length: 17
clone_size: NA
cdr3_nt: TGTGCCAGCAGCTTGATAAGGGGGAGCCCCGTATACACTGAAGCTTTCTTT
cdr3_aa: CASSLIRGSPVYTEAFF

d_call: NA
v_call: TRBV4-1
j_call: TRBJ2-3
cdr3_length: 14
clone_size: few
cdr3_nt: TGCGCCAGCAGCCAATTACTAGGCACAGATACGCAGTATTTT
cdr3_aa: CASSQLLGTDTQYF

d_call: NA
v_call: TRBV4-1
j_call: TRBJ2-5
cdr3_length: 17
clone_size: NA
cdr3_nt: TGCGCCAGCAGCCAATGGCTCGGGACACGGATTGAAGAGACCCAGTACTTC
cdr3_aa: CASSQWLGTRIEETQYF

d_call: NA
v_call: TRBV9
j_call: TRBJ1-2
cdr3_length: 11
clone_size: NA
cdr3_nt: TGTGCCAGCAGCGTAGGCGGTGGCTACACCTTC
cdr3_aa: CASSVGGGYTF

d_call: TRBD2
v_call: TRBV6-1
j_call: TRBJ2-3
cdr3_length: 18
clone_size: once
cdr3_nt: TGTGCCAGCAGTGAGTTATTTGGGACTAGCGGGGCCCGGGATACGCAGTATTTT
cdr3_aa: CASSELFGTSGARDTQYF

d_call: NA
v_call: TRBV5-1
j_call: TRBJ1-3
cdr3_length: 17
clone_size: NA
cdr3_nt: TGCGCCAGCAGCTTGGGGACACCCCAGAACTCTGGAAACACCATATATTTT
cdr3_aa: CASSLGTPQNSGNTIYF

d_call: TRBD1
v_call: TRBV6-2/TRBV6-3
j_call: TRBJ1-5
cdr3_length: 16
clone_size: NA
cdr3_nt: TGTGCCAGCAGTTCCGGACAGGGAGATAGCAATCAGCCCCAGCATTTT
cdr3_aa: CASSSGQGDSNQPQHF

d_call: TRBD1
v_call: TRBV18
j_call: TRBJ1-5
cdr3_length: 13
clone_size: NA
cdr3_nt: TGTGCCAGCTCACCGCAGGGGGAGCAGCCCCAGCATTTT
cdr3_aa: CASSPQGEQPQHF

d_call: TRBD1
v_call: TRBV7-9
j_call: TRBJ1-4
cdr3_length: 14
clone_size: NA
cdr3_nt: TGTGCCAGCAGCTCGGGACAGGGGAACGAAAAACTGTTTTTT
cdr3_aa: CASSSGQGNEKLFF

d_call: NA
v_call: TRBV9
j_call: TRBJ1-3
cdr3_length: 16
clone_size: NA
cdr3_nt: TGTGCCAGCAGCCCCTCGGTCGGGGAAACTGGAAACACCATATATTTT
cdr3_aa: CASSPSVGETGNTIYF

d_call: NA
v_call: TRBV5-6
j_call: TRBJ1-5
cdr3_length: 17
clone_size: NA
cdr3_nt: TGTGCCAGCAGCTCCATTGACAGTATCCGGAGCAATCAGCCCCAGCATTTT
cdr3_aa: CASSSIDSIRSNQPQHF

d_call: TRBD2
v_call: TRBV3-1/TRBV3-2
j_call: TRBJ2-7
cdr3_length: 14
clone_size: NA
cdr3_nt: TGTGCCAGCAGCCAAGCGGGGGGGGGCGACGAGCAGTACTTC
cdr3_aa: CASSQAGGGDEQYF

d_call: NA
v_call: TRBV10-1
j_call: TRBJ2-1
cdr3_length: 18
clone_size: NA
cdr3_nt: TGCGCCAGCAGTGAGTCGGCTCGGGGGGCCAGCTCCTACAATGAGCAGTTCTTC
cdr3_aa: CASSESARGASSYNEQFF

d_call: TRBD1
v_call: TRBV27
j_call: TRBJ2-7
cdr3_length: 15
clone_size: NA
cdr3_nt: TGTGCCAGCAGTTGGGCCGGGACAGGGGATTACGAGCAGTACTTC
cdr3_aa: CASSWAGTGDYEQYF

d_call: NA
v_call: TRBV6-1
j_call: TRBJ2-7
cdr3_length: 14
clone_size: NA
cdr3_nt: TGTGCCAGCAGTGAAGACAACAGGGTCTACGAGCAGTACTTC
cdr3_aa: CASSEDNRVYEQYF

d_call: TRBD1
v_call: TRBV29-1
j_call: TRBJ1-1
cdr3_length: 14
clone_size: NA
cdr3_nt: TGCAGCGTTGAGACAGGGGGTACGAACACTGAAGCTTTCTTT
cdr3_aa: CSVETGGTNTEAFF

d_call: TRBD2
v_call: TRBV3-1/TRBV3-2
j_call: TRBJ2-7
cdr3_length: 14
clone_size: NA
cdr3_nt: TGTGCCAGCAGCCCACGGCTAGCGGGAGCCGAGCAGTACTTC
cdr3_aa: CASSPRLAGAEQYF

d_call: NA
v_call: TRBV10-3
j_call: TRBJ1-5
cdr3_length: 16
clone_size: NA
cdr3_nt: TGTGCCATCAGCCTAATTTCACCTAGGGAGGGGCAGCCCCAGCATTTT
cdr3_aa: CAISLISPREGQPQHF

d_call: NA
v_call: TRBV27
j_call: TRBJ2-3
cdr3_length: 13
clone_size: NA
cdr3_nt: TGTGCCAGCAGGTACAGCTTCACAGATACGCAGTATTTT
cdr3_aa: CASRYSFTDTQYF

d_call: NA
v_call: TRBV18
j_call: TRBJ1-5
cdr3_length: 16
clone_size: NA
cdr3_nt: TGTGCCAGCTCACCAGACATCTCTTATAGCAATCAGCCCCAGCATTTT
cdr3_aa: CASSPDISYSNQPQHF

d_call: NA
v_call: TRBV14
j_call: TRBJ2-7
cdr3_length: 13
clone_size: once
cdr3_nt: TGTGCCAGCAGCCAAGATTTTCAGGCCCCACTGTACTTC
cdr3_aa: CASSQDFQAPLYF

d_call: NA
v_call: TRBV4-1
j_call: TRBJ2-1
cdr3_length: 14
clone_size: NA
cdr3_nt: TGCGCCAGCGCGCAGCCTGGAGGACGCAATGAGCAGTTCTTC
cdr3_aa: CASAQPGGRNEQFF

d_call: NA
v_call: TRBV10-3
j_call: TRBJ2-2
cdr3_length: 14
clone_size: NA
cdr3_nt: TGTGCCATCAAAGGAGGTGGGGACACCGGGGAGCTGTTTTTT
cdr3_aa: CAIKGGGDTGELFF

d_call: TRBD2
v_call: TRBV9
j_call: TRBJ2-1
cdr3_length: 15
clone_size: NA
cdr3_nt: TGTGCCAGCAGCATGGCACTAGCGGTTTACAATGAGCAGTTCTTC
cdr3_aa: CASSMALAVYNEQFF

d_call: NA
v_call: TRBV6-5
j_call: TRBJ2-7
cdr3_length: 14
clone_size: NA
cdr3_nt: TGTGCCAGCGGGCCCCGGGGAAGCTACTACGAGCAGTACTTC
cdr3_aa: CASGPRGSYYEQYF

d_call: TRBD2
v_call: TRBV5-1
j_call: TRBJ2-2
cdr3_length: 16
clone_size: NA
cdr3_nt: TGCGCCAGCAGCTTGGTAGCGGGAGTGGGCACCGGGGAGCTGTTTTTT
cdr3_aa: CASSLVAGVGTGELFF

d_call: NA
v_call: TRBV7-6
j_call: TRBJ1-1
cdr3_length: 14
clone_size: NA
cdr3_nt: TGTGCCAGCAGCGGGGGCAGTGGGGGCACTGAAGCTTTCTTT
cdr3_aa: CASSGGSGGTEAFF

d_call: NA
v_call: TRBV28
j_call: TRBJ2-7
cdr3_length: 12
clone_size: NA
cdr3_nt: TGTGCCAGCACGCTTTTAGGGGGCGAGCAGTACTTC
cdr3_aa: CASTLLGGEQYF

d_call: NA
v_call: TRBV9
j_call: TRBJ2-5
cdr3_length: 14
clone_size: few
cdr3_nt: TGTGCCAGCAGCGTAGTCAGGTTTGAAGAGACCCAGTACTTC
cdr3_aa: CASSVVRFEETQYF

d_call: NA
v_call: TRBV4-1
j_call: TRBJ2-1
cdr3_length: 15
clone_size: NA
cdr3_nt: TGCGCCAGCAGCCTCAAAGCGGGCGCCTACAATGAGCAGTTCTTC
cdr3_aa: CASSLKAGAYNEQFF

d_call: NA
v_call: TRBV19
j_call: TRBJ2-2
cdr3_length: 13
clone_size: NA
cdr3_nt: TGTGCCAGTATCCCGGGGGACACCGGGGAGCTGTTTTTT
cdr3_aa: CASIPGDTGELFF

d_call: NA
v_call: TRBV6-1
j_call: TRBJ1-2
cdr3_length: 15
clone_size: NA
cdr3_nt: TGTGCCAGCAGTGAACTGGACAGCTCAAACTATGGCTACACCTTC
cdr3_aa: CASSELDSSNYGYTF

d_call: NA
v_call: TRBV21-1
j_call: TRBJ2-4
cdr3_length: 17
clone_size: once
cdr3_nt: TGTGCCAGCAGCAAAGTTGGGGACACGCTAGCCAAAAACATTCAGTACTTC
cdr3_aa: CASSKVGDTLAKNIQYF

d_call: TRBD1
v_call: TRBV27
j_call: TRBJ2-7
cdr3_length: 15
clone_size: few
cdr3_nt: TGTGCCAGCAGGGGGGGGGACAGGGACGCGGGCGAGCAGTACTTC
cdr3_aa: CASRGGDRDAGEQYF

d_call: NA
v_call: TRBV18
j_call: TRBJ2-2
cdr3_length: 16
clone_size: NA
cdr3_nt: TGTGCCAGCTCACCACCCGGCAGGGGAAATACCGGGGAGCTGTTTTTT
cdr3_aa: CASSPPGRGNTGELFF

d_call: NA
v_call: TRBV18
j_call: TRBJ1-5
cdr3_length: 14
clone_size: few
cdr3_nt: TGTGCCAGCTCACGACTGGAGGTCAATCAGCCCCAGCATTTT
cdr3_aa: CASSRLEVNQPQHF

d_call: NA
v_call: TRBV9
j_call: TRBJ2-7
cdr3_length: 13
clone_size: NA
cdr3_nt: TGTGCCAGCAGCGTAGCCAGCGGCACCGAGCAGTACTTC
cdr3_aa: CASSVASGTEQYF

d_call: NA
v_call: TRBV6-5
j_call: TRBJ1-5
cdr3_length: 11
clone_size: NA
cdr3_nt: TGTGCCAGCAGGTCTTATCAGCCCCAGCATTTT
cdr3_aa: CASRSYQPQHF

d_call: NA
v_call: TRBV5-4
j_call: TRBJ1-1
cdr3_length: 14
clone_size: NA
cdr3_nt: TGTGCCAGCAGCTTGGGGCCATTGAACACTGAAGCTTTCTTT
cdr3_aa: CASSLGPLNTEAFF

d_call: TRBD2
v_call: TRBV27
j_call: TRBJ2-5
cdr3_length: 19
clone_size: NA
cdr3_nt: TGTGCCAGCAGTTTAAGGGGGACTAGCGGGGGGCTCCCTCAAGAGACCCAGTACTTC
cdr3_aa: CASSLRGTSGGLPQETQYF

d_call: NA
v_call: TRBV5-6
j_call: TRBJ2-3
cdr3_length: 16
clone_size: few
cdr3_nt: TGTGCCAGCAGCCCTTGGGAGCGGAGCTTCACAGATACGCAGTATTTT
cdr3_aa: CASSPWERSFTDTQYF

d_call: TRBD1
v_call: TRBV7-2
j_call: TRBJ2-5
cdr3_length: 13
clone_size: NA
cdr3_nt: TGTGCCAGCAGCTTAGAAGGGGGCGAGACCCAGTACTTC
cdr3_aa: CASSLEGGETQYF